This is a list of T cell receptor beta chains from one sample in a study of T cell responses to AZD1222 COVID-19 vaccine. Generated by immunoSEQ multiplex PCR, the TCRdb table keeps only in-frame clones and is missing some. The sample holds about 93,000 clones; just under 90% are singletons and the top ten take about 2.8%. Sequenced here: peripheral blood, sampled on day 0 of MenACWY control vaccination. Receptor source: an adult in good health. CDR3s include the opening cysteine and the closing phenylalanine or tryptophan. The D gene is left open where the match is weak. Not every row has a clone size; where given, it reads once, few, many or a size class.

d_gene,j_gene,abundance,v_gene,CDR3aa,CDR3nt
NA,TRBJ1-2,NA,TRBV7-9,CASSFGSGNYGYTF,TGTGCCAGCAGCTTCGGTTCAGGGAACTATGGCTACACCTTC
TRBD1,TRBJ1-1,once,TRBV2,CASSLYRQGGLNTEAFF,TGTGCCAGCAGTCTGTATCGACAGGGGGGTCTGAACACTGAAGCTTTCTTT
NA,TRBJ1-3,few,TRBV2,CASSEGGRNSGNTIYF,TGTGCCAGCAGTGAAGGCGGGCGGAACTCTGGAAACACCATATATTTT
TRBD1,TRBJ1-2,NA,TRBV29-1,CSVEGQQGSNYGYTF,TGCAGCGTTGAAGGCCAACAGGGGTCCAACTATGGCTACACCTTC
NA,TRBJ1-1,NA,TRBV2,CASSVREIEAFF,TGTGCCAGCAGTGTACGGGAGATTGAAGCTTTCTTT
NA,TRBJ1-5,NA,TRBV11-2,CASSLGPGDQPQHF,TGTGCCAGCAGCTTGGGGCCAGGGGATCAGCCCCAGCATTTT
TRBD1,TRBJ2-1,NA,TRBV27,CASSFGQGAYNEQFF,TGTGCCAGCAGTTTTGGACAGGGTGCGTACAATGAGCAGTTCTTC
NA,TRBJ2-5,NA,TRBV18,CASSPASFEETQYF,TGTGCCAGCTCACCGGCGTCGTTCGAAGAGACCCAGTACTTC
NA,TRBJ1-2,once,TRBV18,CASSPLDGYTF,TGTGCCAGCTCCCCGCTGGATGGCTACACCTTC
TRBD1,TRBJ1-6,NA,TRBV10-3,CAIRADGTANSPLHF,TGTGCCATCAGAGCTGATGGGACAGCGAATTCACCCCTCCACTTT
NA,TRBJ1-2,NA,TRBV27,CASRAGAGVTNYGYTF,TGTGCCAGCAGGGCGGGTGCAGGGGTCACGAACTATGGCTACACCTTC
TRBD1,TRBJ1-1,NA,TRBV27,CASSRQGRAFF,TGTGCCAGCAGCCGACAGGGGCGAGCTTTCTTT
NA,TRBJ2-3,NA,TRBV27,CASSFLADTQYF,TGTGCCAGCAGTTTTCTGGCAGATACGCAGTATTTT
TRBD1,TRBJ1-5,once,TRBV6-2/TRBV6-3,CASSYSNRGTAAQHF,TGTGCCAGCAGTTACTCGAACAGGGGAACCGCAGCCCAGCATTTT
TRBD1,TRBJ2-7,NA,TRBV4-2,CASSQEVYGTGAYEQYF,TGTGCCAGCAGCCAAGAGGTGTACGGGACAGGGGCCTACGAGCAGTACTTC
TRBD1,TRBJ1-1,NA,TRBV7-7,CASSPDRGRIPNTEAFF,TGTGCTAGCAGCCCTGACAGGGGGCGCATCCCGAACACTGAAGCTTTCTTT
NA,TRBJ2-7,NA,TRBV4-1,CASSQSLGQFYEQYF,TGCGCCAGCAGCCAAAGCCTTGGACAGTTCTACGAGCAGTACTTC
TRBD1,TRBJ2-7,NA,TRBV5-1,CASSLGAGGEQYF,TGCGCCAGCAGCTTAGGGGCAGGGGGCGAGCAGTACTTC
NA,TRBJ1-5,NA,TRBV15,CATSRDQTSNSNQPQHF,TGTGCCACCAGCAGAGATCAAACGAGTAATAGCAATCAGCCCCAGCATTTT
NA,TRBJ1-1,NA,TRBV5-5,CASSLLDRGTEAFF,TGTGCCAGCAGCTTATTGGACAGAGGGACTGAAGCTTTCTTT
NA,TRBJ2-3,NA,TRBV9,CASSVMTGSTDTQYF,TGTGCCAGCAGCGTAATGACGGGTAGCACAGATACGCAGTATTTT
TRBD2,TRBJ2-7,NA,TRBV10-2,CAIGSGTSPYEQYF,TGCGCCATCGGTTCCGGGACTAGTCCCTACGAGCAGTACTTC
NA,TRBJ2-7,NA,TRBV7-9,CASSLRGNSSYEQYF,TGTGCCAGCAGCTTAAGAGGGAATAGCTCCTACGAGCAGTACTTC
NA,TRBJ1-4,NA,TRBV6-2/TRBV6-3,CASSSIGEKLFF,TGTGCCAGCAGTTCTATTGGGGAAAAACTGTTTTTT
TRBD1,TRBJ2-7,NA,TRBV2,CASKSGLGQTYEQYF,TGTGCCAGCAAAAGCGGTCTGGGACAGACCTACGAGCAGTACTTC
TRBD2,TRBJ2-7,NA,TRBV9,CASSPSGGTAYEQYF,TGTGCCAGCAGCCCTAGCGGGGGGACCGCCTACGAGCAGTACTTC
TRBD2,TRBJ2-5,NA,TRBV19,CASSATGTTRETQYF,TGTGCCAGTAGTGCAACCGGGACTACTCGGGAGACCCAGTACTTC
NA,TRBJ1-2,NA,TRBV7-9,CASSGVWEHGYTF,TGTGCCAGCAGCGGGGTGTGGGAGCATGGCTACACCTTC
TRBD1,TRBJ1-1,once,TRBV6-5,CASSLGQGREAFF,TGTGCCAGCAGCCTCGGACAGGGGAGGGAAGCTTTCTTT
NA,TRBJ1-5,few,TRBV6-4,CASSTLRDTFPGNQPQHF,TGTGCCAGCAGTACCCTCCGGGACACCTTTCCGGGCAATCAGCCCCAGCATTTT
NA,TRBJ1-6,once,TRBV19,CASRGTAVNSPLHF,TGTGCCAGTAGGGGGACCGCTGTTAATTCACCCCTCCACTTT
TRBD1,TRBJ1-1,NA,TRBV6-4,CASSPGQTNTEAFF,TGTGCCAGCAGCCCGGGACAGACGAACACTGAAGCTTTCTTT
NA,TRBJ2-4,NA,TRBV11-2,CASYTRSGNRGGGIQYF,TGTGCCAGCTATACCCGGAGCGGTAACAGGGGAGGCGGCATTCAGTACTTC
NA,TRBJ2-3,NA,TRBV15,CATSRRPDTQYF,TGTGCCACCAGCAGAAGACCAGATACGCAGTATTTT
NA,TRBJ1-2,NA,TRBV4-3,CASSQEYRDNGYTF,TGCGCCAGCAGCCAAGAGTACAGGGACAATGGCTACACCTTC
NA,TRBJ1-5,NA,TRBV6-5,CASSYSDLRGQPQHF,TGTGCCAGCAGTTACTCGGATCTAAGGGGTCAGCCCCAGCATTTT
NA,TRBJ2-7,NA,TRBV2,CASGPYEQYF,TGTGCCAGCGGCCCCTACGAGCAGTACTTC
NA,TRBJ2-2,NA,TRBV13,CASSFIPGRVNTGELFF,TGTGCCAGCAGCTTTATTCCGGGACGGGTGAACACCGGGGAGCTGTTTTTT
NA,TRBJ2-7,NA,TRBV6-5,CASSYGPTPEQYF,TGTGCCAGCAGTTACGGCCCGACGCCCGAGCAGTACTTC
TRBD1,TRBJ1-2,NA,TRBV4-1,CASSQPGQANYGYTF,TGCGCCAGCAGCCAACCGGGACAGGCCAACTATGGCTACACCTTC
NA,TRBJ1-2,NA,TRBV19,CASSFSGEDGYTF,TGTGCCAGTAGTTTCTCAGGGGAGGATGGCTACACCTTC
TRBD1,TRBJ2-1,once,TRBV28,CASSPPGQGRDEQFF,TGTGCCAGCAGCCCCCCGGGACAGGGACGCGATGAGCAGTTCTTC
TRBD1,TRBJ2-1,NA,TRBV4-1,CASSPPGTGGLDEQFF,TGCGCCAGCAGCCCTCCCGGGACAGGGGGCTTAGATGAGCAGTTCTTC
TRBD1,TRBJ1-2,NA,TRBV28,CASSLGTDYGYTF,TGTGCCAGCAGTTTGGGGACAGACTATGGCTACACCTTC
NA,TRBJ1-4,NA,TRBV30,CAWRLKGANEKLFF,TGTGCCTGGAGACTCAAGGGAGCCAATGAAAAACTGTTTTTT
TRBD1,TRBJ1-3,NA,TRBV28,CASSLATGGGNTIYF,TGTGCCAGCAGTTTAGCCACAGGGGGTGGAAACACCATATATTTT
NA,TRBJ1-4,NA,TRBV9,CASSADRDEEKLFF,TGTGCCAGCAGCGCCGACCGGGACGAGGAAAAACTGTTTTTT
TRBD1,TRBJ2-2,NA,TRBV10-1,CASSQGQGEAGELFF,TGCGCCAGCAGCCAGGGACAGGGGGAGGCCGGGGAGCTGTTTTTT
NA,TRBJ2-3,NA,TRBV24-1,CATSGRKDTQYF,TGTGCCACCAGTGGGAGGAAAGATACGCAGTATTTT
TRBD1,TRBJ1-1,NA,TRBV4-3,CASSRQGAVTEAFF,TGCGCCAGCAGCAGACAGGGGGCGGTAACTGAAGCTTTCTTT
NA,TRBJ2-7,NA,TRBV27,CASSFSDSYEQYF,TGTGCCAGCAGTTTTTCAGATTCCTACGAGCAGTACTTC
NA,TRBJ1-3,NA,TRBV27,CASSLGGPSSGNTIYF,TGTGCCAGCAGTTTAGGTGGACCTAGCTCTGGAAACACCATATATTTT
TRBD2,TRBJ2-3,few,TRBV6-5,CASTGGASTDTQYF,TGTGCCAGCACCGGGGGGGCTAGCACAGATACGCAGTATTTT
NA,TRBJ2-7,NA,TRBV6-5,CASSYIQTYEQYF,TGTGCCAGCAGTTACATACAGACCTACGAGCAGTACTTC
NA,TRBJ2-7,NA,TRBV4-3,CASSQDRGEGFGYEQYF,TGCGCCAGCAGCCAAGATAGAGGTGAGGGGTTTGGCTACGAGCAGTACTTC
TRBD1,TRBJ2-2,once,TRBV18,CASSPSTGGTGELFF,TGTGCCAGCTCACCCTCGACAGGGGGGACCGGGGAGCTGTTTTTT